The rows below give T cell receptor beta chains drawn from one sample of a study of blood T cell repertoires in COVID-19. TCRdb keeps only in-frame clones here, not all; method: immunoSEQ multiplex PCR. The table has some 70,000 clones, 85% to 90% seen once. The material sequenced was peripheral blood. Every receptor here comes from a man aged 50 or older with active COVID-19. Both conserved end residues are part of each CDR3. Each record gives: J gene, clone size, V gene, CDR3 protein. Rows give clone size only sometimes, using once, few, many, or a class for an expanded clone.

J: TRBJ2-3
size: NA
V: TRBV7-3
CDR3: CASSSGADFRTDTQYF

J: TRBJ1-4
size: NA
V: TRBV27
CDR3: CASSTQTGGGEKLFF

J: TRBJ1-5
size: NA
V: TRBV2
CDR3: CASSEGYRVTNQPQHF

J: TRBJ2-5
size: few
V: TRBV7-9
CDR3: CASSPTAEQETQYF

J: TRBJ2-1
size: medium-sized
V: TRBV18
CDR3: CASSPIGERGNEQFF

J: TRBJ1-2
size: NA
V: TRBV7-2
CDR3: CASSFGQGALYGYTF

J: TRBJ2-5
size: NA
V: TRBV7-2
CDR3: CASSTRDRKETQYF

J: TRBJ1-1
size: NA
V: TRBV6-6
CDR3: CASSRRTGGANTEAFF

J: TRBJ1-5
size: NA
V: TRBV4-2
CDR3: CASSQGGQGNQPQHF

J: TRBJ2-1
size: NA
V: TRBV5-4
CDR3: CASSSLSRYDYNEQFF

J: TRBJ2-1
size: NA
V: TRBV9
CDR3: CASSKGQPRGDNEQFF

J: TRBJ2-7
size: NA
V: TRBV27
CDR3: CASSLSGGGRTYEQYF

J: TRBJ1-3
size: NA
V: TRBV6-1
CDR3: CASSEDRAGGNTIYF

J: TRBJ2-1
size: NA
V: TRBV7-8
CDR3: CASSSDREQFF

J: TRBJ2-3
size: NA
V: TRBV4-2
CDR3: CASSRIRLAGGHSSTDTQYF

J: TRBJ1-5
size: NA
V: TRBV19
CDR3: CASSKSGREGNQPQHF

J: TRBJ2-3
size: once
V: TRBV7-2
CDR3: CASSLGASGRASTDTQYF

J: TRBJ1-2
size: once
V: TRBV5-1
CDR3: CASSLASGTGRSYGYTF

J: TRBJ2-7
size: NA
V: TRBV4-3
CDR3: CASSQDRGRGYEQYF

J: TRBJ1-6
size: NA
V: TRBV5-1
CDR3: CASSLYGTGVDSYNSPLHF

J: TRBJ1-3
size: NA
V: TRBV7-2
CDR3: CASAIQGGKENTIYF

J: TRBJ2-1
size: NA
V: TRBV28
CDR3: CASSQPRDRYLSHEQFF

J: TRBJ1-2
size: NA
V: TRBV6-5
CDR3: CASRSDRAVGYTF

J: TRBJ2-3
size: few
V: TRBV3-1/TRBV3-2
CDR3: CASSHPEEGEGPDTQYF

J: TRBJ2-1
size: NA
V: TRBV15
CDR3: CATSRAGRGDYNEQFF

J: TRBJ1-1
size: few
V: TRBV4-2
CDR3: CASSQVTGTGNTEAFF

J: TRBJ2-1
size: NA
V: TRBV2
CDR3: CASRIEAGAEEQFF

J: TRBJ1-6
size: few
V: TRBV5-4
CDR3: CATNRASDNSPLHF

J: TRBJ2-3
size: NA
V: TRBV18
CDR3: CASSLTRASTDTQYF

J: TRBJ2-2
size: NA
V: TRBV6-4
CDR3: CASSATPTGELFF

J: TRBJ2-7
size: NA
V: TRBV5-6
CDR3: CASWGGASYEQYF

J: TRBJ1-1
size: NA
V: TRBV7-3
CDR3: CASSLTRQGDTEAFF

J: TRBJ2-7
size: NA
V: TRBV5-6
CDR3: CASTSRTGPYEQYF

J: TRBJ2-7
size: NA
V: TRBV7-6
CDR3: CASSLGSGGAGEQYF

J: TRBJ1-2
size: NA
V: TRBV19
CDR3: CASSSSVNYGYTF

J: TRBJ1-2
size: NA
V: TRBV6-4
CDR3: CASSDSTGNLRAYGYTF

J: TRBJ1-2
size: once
V: TRBV3-1/TRBV3-2
CDR3: CASSQALGGGSANYGYTF

J: TRBJ2-7
size: NA
V: TRBV19
CDR3: CASSPGGDKQYF

J: TRBJ1-4
size: NA
V: TRBV6-1
CDR3: CASSETGGGEKLFF

J: TRBJ2-5
size: NA
V: TRBV14
CDR3: CASSQGAGQGAETQYF

J: TRBJ1-1
size: NA
V: TRBV5-6
CDR3: CASSGEGRGFAEAFF

J: TRBJ2-7
size: NA
V: TRBV6-6
CDR3: CASSKGGGNYEQYF

J: TRBJ2-3
size: NA
V: TRBV18
CDR3: CASSPPTTDTQYF

J: TRBJ1-1
size: NA
V: TRBV18
CDR3: CASSPAGKTEAFF

J: TRBJ1-2
size: NA
V: TRBV3-1/TRBV3-2
CDR3: CASSRNQGKYGYTF

J: TRBJ1-4
size: NA
V: TRBV5-1
CDR3: CASSLDGRSTNEKLFF

J: TRBJ2-1
size: NA
V: TRBV5-1
CDR3: CASSQTSGFSYNEQFF

J: TRBJ1-5
size: NA
V: TRBV4-1
CDR3: CASSPDISNQPQHF

J: TRBJ2-3
size: NA
V: TRBV2
CDR3: CASSEGPWTSGRTDTQYF

J: TRBJ1-4
size: NA
V: TRBV28
CDR3: CASSLQGAGEEKLFF

J: TRBJ1-2
size: NA
V: TRBV28
CDR3: CASSFGGVLGYTF

J: TRBJ1-6
size: NA
V: TRBV6-5
CDR3: CASSSPTGAFGSPLHF

J: TRBJ2-5
size: NA
V: TRBV9
CDR3: CASSVGIGGTETQYF

J: TRBJ2-5
size: NA
V: TRBV7-2
CDR3: CASSSGWGDQETQYF